The next 27 T cell receptor beta chains were all read from a single sample in a study of neoadjuvant anti-PD-1 for oral cavity cancer. The assay was immunoSEQ multiplex PCR, and TCRdb's table has in-frame clones only and misses some. Of 15,000 to 20,000 clones listed, approximately 70% were seen once; the top ten hold approximately 2.5%. Sequences were derived from PBMCs, sampled before nivolumab (anti-PD-1) treatment. The receptors here all came from a person aged 40 to 85 with oral cavity squamous cell carcinoma.

The chain couples TRBV6-6 to TRBJ2-7; 12 bases are shared with TRBD2. From germline, CDR1 is MNHNY and CDR2 SVGAGI (reference sequence). The CDR3 is made up of 15 amino acids. The V segment lost 6 bases and the J segment 2 bases; nucleotides outside the gene matches: 5. CDR3 bases: TGTGCCAGCAGGGGACGGACTAGCGGGACCTACGAGCAGTACTTC. Translated: CASRGRTSGTYEQYF.

This chain links TRBV6-1 with TRBJ1-1; possible D gene TRBD1, 5 bases. Trimming removed 4 bases at V and 1 base at J, with 7 bases between. Germline loops: CDR1 MNHNS, CDR2 SASEGT. The CDR3 is made up of 13 amino acids. Here the CDR3 reads CASSVGGNTEAFF. The CDR3, as DNA: TGTGCCAGCAGTGTGGGGGGGAACACTGAAGCTTTCTTT.

The chain couples TRBV30 to TRBJ1-4, with 7 bases fitting TRBD1. The CDR3 is 14 amino acids. CDR1 is GTSNPN and CDR2 is SVGIG in the germline V gene (reference sequence). V shed 3 bases, J shed 7 bases, and the junction held 8 bases outside the gene matches. CDR3 protein: CAWRAIGGGEKLFF. In DNA, the CDR3 is TGTGCCTGGAGGGCGATAGGGGGCGGTGAAAAACTGTTTTTT.

The chain uses TRBV7-3 and TRBJ2-1; 9 nucleotides agree with TRBD2. Germline assignment: CDR1 SGHTA and CDR2 FQGTGA. The CDR3 sequence is 15 residues long. Trimming at V came to 6 bases and at J to 5 bases, leaving 8 bases not matched to a gene. For the CDR3, the DNA is TGTGCCAGCAGTCCAGCGGGAGGCCTGAACAATGAGCAGTTCTTC. It codes for CASSPAGGLNNEQFF.

The chain employs TRBV29-1 and TRBJ2-7; D not resolved. This CDR3 spans 11 amino acids. V shed 5 bases and J shed 0 bases, with 5 bases lying between them. Germline V gives CDR1 SQVTM, CDR2 ANQGSEA. The CDR3 DNA reads as TGCAGCGTTAGGGACTCCTACGAGCAGTACTTC. Its protein is CSVRDSYEQYF.

The CDR3 bases are TGTGCCAGCAGCGTTCTCCGGGACAGGAGACCTAACTATGGCTACACCTTC. This encodes CASSVLRDRRPNYGYTF. The chain carries TRBV9 and TRBJ1-2; TRBD1 aligns across 8 bases. The germline gives CDR1 SGDLS, CDR2 YYNGEE. The V and J ends lost 2 bases and 0 bases, in that order; junction bases with no gene match: 9. The CDR3 is 17 residues long.

The J gene is TRBJ1-1, the V gene TRBV5-1; 11 bases fit TRBD1. CDR1 and CDR2 (germline): SGHRS, YFSETQ. This CDR3 has 16 residues. Germline trimming cut 4 bases from V and 3 bases from J; bases unmatched to any gene: 8. Here the CDR3 reads CASSEGQGVMYTEAFF. CDR3 DNA sequence: TGCGCCAGCAGCGAGGGACAGGGGGTAATGTACACTGAAGCTTTCTTT.

This clone has more than one count but fewer than ten. The junction shows a germline mismatch at one end, possibly a read error. The rearrangement links TRBV6-1 to TRBJ1-4; D is perhaps TRBD1 (5 bases). Germline V gene lookup returns CDR1 MNHNS and CDR2 SASEGT. This CDR3 is 13 amino acids long. DNA of the CDR3: TGTGCCAGCAGTGGGACAACTACTGAAAAACTGTTTTTT. It translates to CASSGTTTEKLFF.

The chain has TRBV10-2 and TRBJ2-1, with TRBD2 matching over 9 bases. CDR3 size: 15 residues. Losses at the gene ends were 2 bases for V and 7 bases for J; bases not matched to a gene: 6. The germline CDR1 and CDR2 sequences are WSHSY and SAAADI. As DNA, the CDR3 is TGCGCCAGCAGTGAGCGGGCTAGCGGGAAGAATGAGCAGTTCTTC. This codes for CASSERASGKNEQFF.

The rearrangement joins TRBV10-3 to TRBJ2-1; maybe TRBD2 (5 bases). Deletions cut 7 bases from V and 8 bases from J, with 9 bases between. The V gene's germline CDR1 is ENHRY and CDR2 SYGVKD. This CDR3 contains 11 residues. DNA for the CDR3: TGTGCCATCACGGACGGGGATGAGCAGTTCTTC. Translating it yields CAITDGDEQFF.

This sequence joins TRBV28 and TRBJ1-5; D unresolved. The germline V gene encodes CDR1 MDHEN and CDR2 SYDVKM. The V end lost 1 base, the J end lost 14 bases, and 18 bases lay between the germline ends. The CDR3 runs 14 residues. This chain's CDR3 is CASSLSNQPGLEHF. As DNA, the CDR3 is TGTGCCAGCAGTTTATCCAACCAGCCGGGCTTGGAGCATTTT. The full variable domain, completed using reference TRBV28 and TRBJ1-5, is DVKVTQSSRYLVKRTGEKVFLECVQDMDHENMFWYRQDPGLGLRLIYFSYDVKMKEKGDIPEGYSVSREKKERFSLILESASTNQTSMYLCASSLSNQPGLEHFGDGTRLSIL.

This clone is medium-sized by share. The V gene is TRBV11-2, the J gene TRBJ1-2; TRBD1 matches 7 bases. Germline CDR1 and CDR2: SGHAT and FQNNGV. Germline trimming cut 4 bases from V and 4 bases from J; bases unmatched to any gene: 3. The CDR3 is 13 amino acids. The CDR3 here is CASSSTGIYGYTF. CDR3 in DNA: TGTGCCAGCAGCTCGACAGGGATCTATGGCTACACCTTC.

The J gene is TRBJ2-1, the V gene TRBV7-6, with 11 positions matching TRBD2. Germline-derived CDR1 and CDR2 are SGHVS and FNYEAQ. V shed 5 bases, J shed 8 bases, and the junction held 11 bases outside the gene matches. The CDR3 totals 16 residues. The CDR3, as DNA: TGTGCCAGCAGCCTACTTACTAGCGGGAGTCTCGATGAGCAGTTCTTC. Translation gives CASSLLTSGSLDEQFF.

The sample holds a few counts of this clone. The chain has TRBV6-5 and TRBJ2-7, with D perhaps given as TRBD1 or TRBD2 (5 bases each). V was trimmed by 7 bases and J by 3 bases, leaving 13 bases between them. Germline V lookup: CDR1 MNHEY, CDR2 SVGAGI. The CDR3 consists of 13 residues. The CDR3 spells CASTKRGGYEQYF. The DNA of the CDR3 is TGTGCCAGCACCAAACGGGGCGGCTACGAGCAGTACTTC.

CDR3 protein: CASSDGLYTQYF. CDR3 in DNA: TGTGCCAGCAGTGACGGACTGTATACGCAGTATTTT. The genes are TRBV9 and TRBJ2-3, with TRBD2 as a possible D gene (5 bases). CDR1 is SGDLS, CDR2 YYNGEE, per germline. The CDR3 extends over 12 amino acids. Trimming took 5 bases from V and 7 from J, leaving 11 bases between them.

The chain is built from TRBV27 and TRBJ2-7; 8 nucleotides align to TRBD2. From germline, CDR1 is MNHEY and CDR2 SMNVEV (reference sequence). J was trimmed by 1 base and V by 8 bases; bases with no gene match: 4. The CDR3 is made up of 13 amino acids. CDR3 nucleotides: TGTGCCAGCGGACTAGCCGGGTCCTACGAGCAGTACTTC. It specifies CASGLAGSYEQYF.

V usage is TRBV9 and J usage is TRBJ1-1; D is ambiguous. The CDR3 totals 16 residues. V lost 4 bases and J lost 4, with 20 bases in between. Germline V gene sequence: CDR1 SGDLS, CDR2 YYNGEE. The chain's CDR3 is CASSPHVSVPATEAFF. The CDR3 DNA is TGTGCCAGCAGCCCCCATGTTTCGGTCCCGGCCACTGAAGCTTTCTTT. The full variable domain, with the rest looked up from reference TRBV9 and TRBJ1-1, is DSGVTQTPKHLITATGQRVTLRCSPRSGDLSVYWYQQSLDQGLQFLIQYYNGEERAKGNILERFSAQQFPDLHSELNLSSLELGDSALYFCASSPHVSVPATEAFFGQGTRLTVV.

V gene TRBV6-1 combines with J gene TRBJ1-5; no definite D call. Trimming took 4 bases from V and 0 from J, leaving 7 bases between them. Germline V gene data show CDR1 as MNHNS and CDR2 as SASEGT. The CDR3 length is 14 residues. DNA for the CDR3: TGTGCCAGCAGTGTCTCTAATAGCAATCAGCCCCAGCATTTT. Its translation: CASSVSNSNQPQHF.

This clone was recorded a few times. V gene TRBV7-2 combines with J gene TRBJ1-2; D may be TRBD1 (6 bases). The V end was cut by 5 bases, the J end by 4 bases, with 14 bases between. The CDR3 runs 14 residues. Germline V gene data show CDR1 as SGHTA and CDR2 as FQGNSA. The CDR3 sequence is CASSLWDNAYGYTF. The CDR3, as DNA: TGTGCCAGCAGCCTCTGGGACAACGCCTATGGCTACACCTTC.

The chain employs TRBV19 and TRBJ2-1, with 7 bases fitting TRBD1. Trimming cost V 7 bases and J 0 bases; bases outside gene matches: 6. CDR3 size: 15 residues. Germline V lookup: CDR1 LNHDA, CDR2 SQIVND (reference sequence). The CDR3 nucleotides are TGTGCCAGTACCCGGGGACAGAGCTCCTACAATGAGCAGTTCTTC. It specifies CASTRGQSSYNEQFF.

The V and J genes are TRBV11-2 and TRBJ2-2; no definite D call. The CDR3 covers 17 residues. The V end was cut by 5 bases, the J end by 7 bases, with 23 bases between. The germline gives CDR1 SGHAT, CDR2 FQNNGV. CDR3 loop: CASSLRVASASIGELFF. The CDR3 bases are TGTGCCAGCAGCCTCCGAGTGGCTAGTGCTTCCATCGGGGAGCTGTTTTTT.

The chain combines TRBV6-6 with TRBJ2-5; TRBD2 agrees at 11 bases. The V gene end was trimmed by 7 bases and the J gene end by 5 bases; junction bases not matched to a gene: 12. CDR3 length: 16 amino acids. Germline V gene data show CDR1 as MNHNY and CDR2 as SVGAGI (reference sequence). The CDR3 is CASTFLSGRAGETQYF. In DNA, the CDR3 is TGTGCCAGCACCTTCCTTAGCGGGAGGGCCGGGGAGACCCAGTACTTC.

This clone came up a few times. The chain recombines TRBV7-2 with TRBJ1-5; TRBD1 aligns across 9 bases. The ends lost 7 bases at V and 6 bases at J; junction bases unmatched: 4. The CDR3 runs to 13 residues. CDR1 is SGHTA, CDR2 FQGNSA, per germline. CDR3 residues: CASKGQGPQPQHF. CDR3 nucleotide sequence: TGTGCCAGCAAGGGACAGGGACCTCAGCCCCAGCATTTT.

The genes are TRBV27 and TRBJ2-1; D might be TRBD1 or TRBD2, each matching 5 bases. The ends were cut back, 6 bases at V and 3 bases at J, with 18 bases in the middle. Per germline, CDR1 MNHEY and CDR2 SMNVEV (reference sequence). This CDR3 contains 16 residues. CDR3 nucleotides: TGTGCCAGCAGCTTAGGGTGGGACGGTGACTACAATGAGCAGTTCTTC. Its translation is CASSLGWDGDYNEQFF.

This clone was counted between two and nine times. The chain carries TRBV5-8 and TRBJ2-4; a weak D match, TRBD1 (6 bases). This CDR3 spans 18 amino acids. Trimming cost V 0 bases and J 0 bases, with 16 bases left between them. The V gene's germline CDR1 is SGHTS and CDR2 YDEGEE. The CDR3 bases are TGTGCCAGCAGCTTGGATTTGGGGGCAACGACAGCCAAAAACATTCAGTACTTC. Translating gives CASSLDLGATTAKNIQYF. The full variable domain, its missing parts supplied by reference TRBV5-8 and TRBJ2-4, is EAGVTQSPTHLIKTRGQQATLRCSPISGHTSVYWYQQALGLGLQFLLWYDEGEERNRGNFPPRFSGRQFPNYSSELNVNALELEDSALYLCASSLDLGATTAKNIQYFGAGTRLSVL.

The genes are TRBV6-1 and TRBJ2-1, with D maybe TRBD2 (7 bases). V was pared by 7 bases and J by 7 bases, with 14 bases between. Germline loops: CDR1 MNHNS, CDR2 SASEGT. The CDR3 totals 13 residues. CDR3 coding DNA: TGTGCCAGCATCGGCGGGGGCCTAAATGAGCAGTTCTTC. It codes for CASIGGGLNEQFF.

V is TRBV5-4 and J is TRBJ2-4; TRBD1 matches at 8 bases. From germline, CDR1 is SGHNT and CDR2 YYREEE (reference sequence). Trimming took 1 base from V and 8 from J; bases not matched to a gene: 2. There are 13 residues in the CDR3. CDR3 nucleotides: TGTGCCAGCAGCTTGTACAGGGGGGACATTCAGTACTTC. This encodes CASSLYRGDIQYF.